This paragraph covers one T cell receptor (beta chain) sequence. Which antigen it targets is not known. Qualities for individual bases were not recorded, and no much larger clone is one base off. The CDR3 holds 17 amino acids from the cysteine to the phenylalanine. Here the CDR3 DNA is all that survives: 51 bases in frame from base 1. CDR1 and CDR2 are read off the germline V gene (reference sequence) as SGHNT and YYREEE. V lost 6 bases and J lost 2 bases; the stretch between them is 18 bases long. This specimen comes from a study of PD-L1 blockade in urothelial cancer (dated by TCRdb to between 2016 and 2019). Turning to the overall study: Therapy was started in the mid-2010s for all patients, and atezolizumab 1,200 mg was administered intravenously every 3 weeks. Pretreatment tumor samples, along with matched peripheral blood serially collected before and after atezolizumab treatment, were subjected to TCR sequencing. Progression-free survival longer than 6 months counted as durable clinical benefit, and TCR features were additionally tested against both progression-free and overall survival. Somatic, immune and clinical correlates of response to PD-L1 blockade with atezolizumab in urothelial cancer were the focus of an exploratory multi-omic analysis. Whole exome sequencing and RNA sequencing of pretreatment tumors were performed alongside TCR sequencing in the same patients. Twenty-five of 29 patients were males with bladder-origin urothelial cancer, and about 65% of the roughly 30 reported a prior smoking history. About 10 patients reached durable clinical benefit, while 15 to 20 patients did not. Blood samples yielded a median of around 140,000 T cells and more than 80,000 unique TCRs, with median clonality approximately 0.08. Patients had an ECOG performance status of 0 or 1 and had received between 0 and 3 prior chemotherapy regimens. Just over 28 patients had pretreatment blood TCR-seq, some 25 had at least one posttreatment blood collection, and some 25 had tumor TCR-seq. Blood samples were analyzed 3 weeks after the start of treatment (second dose) and 6 weeks after the start of treatment.

Sample time point, as interpreted from the label and publication: pretreatment peripheral blood. The cohort comprised around 31 patients with locally advanced or metastatic urothelial carcinoma treated at Memorial Sloan Kettering on a trial protocol. Peripheral blood mononuclear cells were collected from each patient pretreatment and during treatment, giving between 1 and 8 total time points per patient. The Qiagen DNeasy Blood extraction kit was used to purify genomic DNA from total PBMCs and from tumor samples. PBMCs were collected pretreatment and during treatment and were isolated and stored as previously described. Study-wide conclusions, independent of this receptor: Improved progression-free and overall survival was associated with having pretreatment peripheral blood TCR clonality below the median. Greater expansion of tumor-associated TCR clones in peripheral blood 3 weeks after the start of treatment was observed in patients with durable benefit (n of about 20, p = 0.022). Because of the small sample size (n ≈ 31) and the many exploratory analyses performed, the results are intended to be regarded as hypothesis-generating.

To estimate absolute template abundance from read counts, synthetic TCR analog templates were spiked into each PCR. The immunoSEQ assay was used to amplify TCRbeta CDR3 regions from genomic DNA with bias-controlled V and J gene primers. Sequencing of rearranged TCRbeta segments was done at approximately 20X coverage. Under the source paper's analysis protocol: Sequencing errors were corrected by clustering and CDR3s were annotated against IMGT to assign V, D and J genes. Out-of-frame and stop-codon sequences were excluded, and only productive TCRbeta rearrangements were used in downstream analyses. To compute clonality, Shannon entropy was normalized by the log of the number of unique productive sequences and then subtracted from one. Clones differing between time points or between blood and tumor were identified by Fisher's exact test with Benjamini-Hochberg correction at adjusted p below 0.01. In TCRdb, the immuneACCESS table is reduced to in-frame sequences with V and J assigned. These tables do not hold every clone; where another copy was compared, an unresolved V gene accounts for under half, and the others remain unexplained. From that table come the V and J calls and clone size; the DNA was used to work out D and trimming. The sample table holds 45,000 to 55,000 clones, of which 79% were seen once. The biggest ten clones account for around 9.3% of the sample.

The V gene is TRBV5-4 and the J gene is TRBJ2-6; the D segment could be TRBD1, given 5 matching bases. The input for sequencing was PBMCs, taken around atezolizumab (anti-PD-L1) treatment. The sequence was obtained from a man aged 65 to 85 with urothelial cancer. In nucleotide form, the sequence is TGTGCCAGCACCTCCCCCCAGGGAATGACTGGGGCCAACGTCCTGACTTTC. Its translation reads: CASTSPQGMTGANVLTF.